The entry below gives a single TCR beta chain sequence along with its context. Its cognate antigen is unknown. TCRdb's table, derived via immunoSEQ multiplex PCR, lists solely in-frame clones and lacks some. The sample has approximately 120,000 clones, around 89% seen once; the top ten hold approximately 8.8%. The length of the CDR3 is 18 residues. Germline CDR1 and CDR2: SEHNR and FQNEAQ (reference sequence). V dropped 6 bases and J dropped 4; count of bases not matched to a gene: 16. The data originate from a study of T cell responses to AZD1222 COVID-19 vaccine. Study observations and caveats: At baseline, just a handful of AZD1222 recipients tested seropositive.

The rearrangement joins TRBV7-9 to TRBJ2-2, with 8 bases aligning to TRBD2. The source of this sequence is an adult who received the AZD1222 COVID-19 vaccine. Sequenced here: peripheral blood, sampled 28 days after the second AZD1222 dose. CDR3 protein: CASSHAPPGGLSTGELFF. The CDR3 DNA reads TGTGCCAGCAGTCACGCCCCGCCGGGAGGGCTGAGCACCGGGGAGCTGTTTTTT.